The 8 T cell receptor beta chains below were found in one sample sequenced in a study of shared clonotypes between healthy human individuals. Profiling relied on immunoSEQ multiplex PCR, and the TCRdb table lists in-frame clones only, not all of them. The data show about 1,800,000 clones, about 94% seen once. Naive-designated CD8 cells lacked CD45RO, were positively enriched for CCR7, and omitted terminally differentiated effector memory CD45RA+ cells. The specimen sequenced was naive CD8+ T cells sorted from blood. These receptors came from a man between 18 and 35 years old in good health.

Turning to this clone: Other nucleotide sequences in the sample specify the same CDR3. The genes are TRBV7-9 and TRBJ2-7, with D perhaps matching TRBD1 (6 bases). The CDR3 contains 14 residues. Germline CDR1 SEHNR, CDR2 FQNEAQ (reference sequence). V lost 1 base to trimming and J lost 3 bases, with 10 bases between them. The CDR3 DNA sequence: TGTGCCAGCAGCTTAGGGGGCAGGGGCTACGAGCAGTACTTC. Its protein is CASSLGGRGYEQYF.

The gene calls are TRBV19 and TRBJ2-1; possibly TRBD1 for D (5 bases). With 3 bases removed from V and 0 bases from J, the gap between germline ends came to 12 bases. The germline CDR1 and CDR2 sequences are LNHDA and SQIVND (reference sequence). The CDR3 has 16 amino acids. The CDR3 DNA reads TGTGCCAGTAGTATGGGGCGTTTTAACTCCTACAATGAGCAGTTCTTC. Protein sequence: CASSMGRFNSYNEQFF.

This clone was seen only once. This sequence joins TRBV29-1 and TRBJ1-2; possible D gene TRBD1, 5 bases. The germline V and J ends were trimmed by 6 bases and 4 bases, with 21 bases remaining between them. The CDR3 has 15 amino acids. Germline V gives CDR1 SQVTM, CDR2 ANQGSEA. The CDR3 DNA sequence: TGCAGCGTCGGGGGGGAGGGGAACAGCCCCTATGGCTACACCTTC. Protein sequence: CSVGGEGNSPYGYTF.

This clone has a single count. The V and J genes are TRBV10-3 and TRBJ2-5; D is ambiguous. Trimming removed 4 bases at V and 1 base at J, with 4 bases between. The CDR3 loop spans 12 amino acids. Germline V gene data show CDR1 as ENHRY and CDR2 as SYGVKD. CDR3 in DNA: TGTGCCATCAGTGCGACCCAAGAGACCCAGTACTTC. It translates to CAISATQETQYF.

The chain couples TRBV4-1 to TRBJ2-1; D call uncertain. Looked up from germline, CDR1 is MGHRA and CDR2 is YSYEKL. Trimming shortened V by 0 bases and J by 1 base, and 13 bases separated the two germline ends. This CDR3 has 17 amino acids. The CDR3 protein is CASSQELPGASYNEQFF. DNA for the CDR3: TGCGCCAGCAGCCAAGAACTGCCAGGCGCGTCCTACAATGAGCAGTTCTTC.

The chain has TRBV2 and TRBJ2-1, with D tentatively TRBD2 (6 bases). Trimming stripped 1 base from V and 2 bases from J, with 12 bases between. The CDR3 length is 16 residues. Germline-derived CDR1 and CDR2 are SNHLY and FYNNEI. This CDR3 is CASSEGAGPPYNEQFF. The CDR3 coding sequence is TGTGCCAGCAGTGAAGGAGCGGGCCCTCCCTACAATGAGCAGTTCTTC. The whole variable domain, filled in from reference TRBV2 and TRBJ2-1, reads EPEVTQTPSHQVTQMGQEVILRCVPISNHLYFYWYRQILGQKVEFLVSFYNNEISEKSEIFDDQFSVERPDGSNFTLKIRSTKLEDSAMYFCASSEGAGPPYNEQFFGPGTRLTVL.

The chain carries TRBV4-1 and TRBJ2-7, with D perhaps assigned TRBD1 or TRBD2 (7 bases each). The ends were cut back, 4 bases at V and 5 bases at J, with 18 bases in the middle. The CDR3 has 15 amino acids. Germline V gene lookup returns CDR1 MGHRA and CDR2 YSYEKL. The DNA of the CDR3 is TGCGCCAGCAGCCTCCCAGGGGGGGGGCCTAACGAGCAGTACTTC. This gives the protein CASSLPGGGPNEQYF.

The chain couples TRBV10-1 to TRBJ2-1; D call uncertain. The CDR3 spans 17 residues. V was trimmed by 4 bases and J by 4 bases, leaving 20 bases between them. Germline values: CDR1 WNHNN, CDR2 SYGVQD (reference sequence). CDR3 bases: TGCGCCAGCAGTGGTTCGGTTCTCCCGGGCCCTTACAATGAGCAGTTCTTC. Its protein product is CASSGSVLPGPYNEQFF.